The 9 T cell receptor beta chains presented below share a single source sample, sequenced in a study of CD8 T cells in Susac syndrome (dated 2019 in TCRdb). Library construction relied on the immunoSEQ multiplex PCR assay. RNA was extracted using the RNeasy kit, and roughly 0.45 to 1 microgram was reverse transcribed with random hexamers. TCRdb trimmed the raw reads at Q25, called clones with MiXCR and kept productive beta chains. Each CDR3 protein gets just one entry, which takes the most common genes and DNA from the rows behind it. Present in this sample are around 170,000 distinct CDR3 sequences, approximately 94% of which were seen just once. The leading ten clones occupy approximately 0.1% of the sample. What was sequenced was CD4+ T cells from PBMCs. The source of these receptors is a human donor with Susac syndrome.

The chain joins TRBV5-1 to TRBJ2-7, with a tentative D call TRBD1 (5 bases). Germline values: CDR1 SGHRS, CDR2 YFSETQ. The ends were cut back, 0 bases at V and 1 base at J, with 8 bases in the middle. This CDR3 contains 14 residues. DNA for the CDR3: TGCGCCAGCAGCTTGGATCAGGGTTCCTACGAGCAGTACTTC. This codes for CASSLDQGSYEQYF.

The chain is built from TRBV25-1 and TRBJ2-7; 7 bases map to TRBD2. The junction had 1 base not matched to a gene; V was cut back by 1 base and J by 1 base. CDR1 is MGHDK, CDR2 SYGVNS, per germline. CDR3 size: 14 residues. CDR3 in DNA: TGTGCCAGCAGTGAATGGGGGGGTTCCTACGAGCAGTACTTC. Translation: CASSEWGGSYEQYF.

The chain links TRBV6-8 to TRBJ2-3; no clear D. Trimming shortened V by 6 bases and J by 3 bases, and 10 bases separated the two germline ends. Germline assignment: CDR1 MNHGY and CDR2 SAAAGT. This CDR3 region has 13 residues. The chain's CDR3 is CASSPGLTDTQYF. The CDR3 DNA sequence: TGTGCCAGCAGCCCCGGATTAACAGATACGCAGTATTTT.

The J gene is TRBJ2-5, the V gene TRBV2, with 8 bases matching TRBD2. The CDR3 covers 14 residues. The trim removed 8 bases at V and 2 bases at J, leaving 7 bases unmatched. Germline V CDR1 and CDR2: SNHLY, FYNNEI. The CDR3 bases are TGTGCCAGCGGTCTCCTAGCGGGTCAAGAGACCCAGTACTTC. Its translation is CASGLLAGQETQYF.

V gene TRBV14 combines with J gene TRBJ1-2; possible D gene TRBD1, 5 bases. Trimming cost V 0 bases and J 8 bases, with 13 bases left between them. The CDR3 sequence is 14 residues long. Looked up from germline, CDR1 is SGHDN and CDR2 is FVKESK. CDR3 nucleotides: TGTGCCAGCAGCCAAGATATCGGGACTTACGGCTACACCTTC. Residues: CASSQDIGTYGYTF.

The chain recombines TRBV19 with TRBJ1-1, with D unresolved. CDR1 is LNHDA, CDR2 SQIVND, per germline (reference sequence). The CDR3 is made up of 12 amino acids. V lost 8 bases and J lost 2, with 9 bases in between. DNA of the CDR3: TGTGCCAGTTCAAACTTCAACACTGAAGCTTTCTTT. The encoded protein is CASSNFNTEAFF.

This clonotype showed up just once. CDR3 protein: CSASGLFPNEQYF. The CDR3 bases are TGCAGTGCTAGCGGGCTTTTTCCCAACGAGCAGTACTTC. V gene TRBV20-1 combines with J gene TRBJ2-7; D is unclear. Germline CDR1 is DFQATT and CDR2 is SNEGSKA (reference sequence). CDR3 length: 13 amino acids. V was shortened by 3 bases and J by 5 bases, with 14 bases between the two germline ends.

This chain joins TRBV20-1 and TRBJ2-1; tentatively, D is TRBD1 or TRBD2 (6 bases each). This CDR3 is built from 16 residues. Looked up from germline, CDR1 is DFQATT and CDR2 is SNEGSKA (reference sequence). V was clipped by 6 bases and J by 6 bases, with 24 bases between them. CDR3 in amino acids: CSASRGGLTTSNEQFF. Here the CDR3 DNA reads TGCAGTGCCTCGCGAGGGGGACTCACTACCAGCAATGAGCAGTTCTTC.

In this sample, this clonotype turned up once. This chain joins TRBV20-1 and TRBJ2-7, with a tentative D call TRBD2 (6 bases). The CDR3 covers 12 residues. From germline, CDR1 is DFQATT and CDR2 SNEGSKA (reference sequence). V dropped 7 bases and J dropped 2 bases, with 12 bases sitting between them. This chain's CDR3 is CSGGSGTYEQYF. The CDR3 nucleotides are TGCAGTGGAGGTAGCGGAACCTACGAGCAGTACTTC.